This T cell receptor beta chain comes out of a study of post-analysis software for immune sequencing data. Turning to the study itself: Patients with relapsing-remitting, secondary progressive and progressive-relapsing multiple sclerosis courses were all represented.

The TCR beta cDNA libraries contained unique molecular identifiers. Input populations of roughly 0.95 to 10 million T cells gave rise to about 480,000 cDNA molecules. TCRdb passed the PCR reads through MiXCR, listing each CDR3 protein once. The sample lists some 690,000 distinct CDR3 sequences, approximately 60% occurring once. The germline CDR1 and CDR2 sequences are MNHEY and SVGAGI. There are 13 residues in the CDR3. To note about this clonotype: Its specificity is unknown.

Whole-study findings and limits: When compared against controls, multiple sclerosis patients showed significantly lower normalized Chao1 diversity. Strong co-clustering by F measure was seen for same-batch samples. TRBV5-6, TRBV5-1 and TRBV20-1 belonged to a set of five TRBV segments that were more frequent in patients than controls.

Sequencing used blood. The receptor was derived from a girl aged 2-10 years with multiple sclerosis. This chain joins TRBV6-5 and TRBJ2-4; a possible D gene is TRBD1 (6 bases). The better agreement between TRBJ2-7 and the DNA end casts doubt on the J call. This CDR3 is CASSYSRGNEQYF. CDR3 sequence (DNA): TGTGCCAGCAGTTACTCAAGGGGGAACGAGCAGTACTTC.